What follows describes a single T cell receptor (beta chain). The Seattle patients joined while their infection was active and were tracked longitudinally afterward. These data originate in a study of blood T cell repertoires in COVID-19. Study-level background: Acute and convalescent COVID-19 specimens originated in the United States, Italy and Spain. From T cells, B-cell-depleted T cells, or PBMCs came the material, which was cDNA or gDNA.

In the source study's methods: Amplified reference gene primers provided the basis for estimating nucleated cell counts. Libraries were prepared by immunoSEQ multiplex PCR; TCRdb keeps only in-frame clonotypes and omits some of them. From that table come the V and J calls and clone size; the DNA was used to work out D and trimming. Among around 310,000 clones listed, almost 90% were seen once. Trimming shortened V by 5 bases and J by 0 bases, and 19 bases separated the two germline ends. This CDR3 is built from 17 residues. Germline-derived CDR1 and CDR2 are SEHNR and FQNEAQ (reference sequence). The sample was peripheral blood. The TCR was taken from a woman aged 35 to 49 with COVID-19, enrolled during active disease. This rearrangement joins TRBV7-9 to TRBJ1-2; D not resolved. CDR3 residues: CASSPKILTKANYGYTF. Here the CDR3 DNA reads TGTGCCAGCAGCCCCAAAATTTTGACAAAAGCTAACTATGGCTACACCTTC.